This T cell receptor beta chain was captured in a study of cytomegalovirus exposure and HLA in healthy donors. The wider study: T cells numbering some 170 million yielded fewer than 140 million unique TCR beta sequences in an earlier analysis.

Germline V gene data show CDR1 as SGHDN and CDR2 as FVKESK. The CDR3 sequence is 17 residues long. V was clipped by 4 bases and J by 0 bases, with 18 bases between them. For this clone: Its specificity is unknown.

Broader study findings: Immune exposure information available was restricted to CMV serostatus.

This PCR relied on a set of 60 Vbeta primers and 13 Jbeta primers. Profiling relied on immunoSEQ multiplex PCR, and the TCRdb table lists in-frame clones only, not all of them. The listing contains tens of thousands of clones. Sequences were obtained from PBMCs. The chain carries TRBV14 and TRBJ1-1; maybe TRBD1 (6 bases). The TCR was taken from a man in his forties in good health and CMV-seronegative. CDR3 DNA sequence: TGTGCCAGCAGCCCATTCGGGGGGGCCCCTTTGAACACTGAAGCTTTCTTT. Protein: CASSPFGGAPLNTEAFF.